This TCR beta chain was recorded in a study of T cell repertoires in breast cancer. This CDR3 has 13 residues. Trimming removed 6 bases at V and 3 bases at J, with 12 bases between. Germline lookup yields CDR1 SNHLY and CDR2 FYNNEI. Paired alpha-beta TCRs of CD8+ T cells were analyzed by expanded emulsion RT-PCR. Blocking oligonucleotides added to a second nested PCR suppressed unpaired genes. Each emulsion RT-PCR held roughly 4,500-280,000 T cells with C-region, Stepout and V-region primers. TCRdb processed the emulsion pairing reads anew with MiXCR; each CDR3 protein has one entry. Found here are tens of thousands of distinct CDR3 sequences, roughly 42% of them singletons; the top ten hold about 60%.

The chain recombines TRBV2 with TRBJ2-7; D unclear. The source of this sequence is a pool of human donors with breast cancer or a healthy control (not recorded which). Sequenced material: CD8+ T cells. The CDR3, as DNA: TGTGCCAGCAGATTGGATCCGGTCTACGAGCAGTACTTC. The encoded protein is CASRLDPVYEQYF. Together with reference TRBV2 and TRBJ2-7, the CDR3 gives the full variable domain: EPEVTQTPSHQVTQMGQEVILRCVPISNHLYFYWYRQILGQKVEFLVSFYNNEISEKSEIFDDQFSVERPDGSNFTLKIRSTKLEDSAMYFCASRLDPVYEQYFGPGTRLTVT.